These 5 T cell receptor beta chains came from one sample sequenced in a study of OX40 agonist ivuxolimab in advanced cancers. Library creation used the immunoSEQ multiplex PCR assay. TCRdb retrieved this table from immuneACCESS and kept in-frame rearrangements only. Not all clones are present; in checked studies, unresolved V genes account for under half, and no reason is known for the remainder. Counted in this sample were about 40,000 clones; about nine tenths of them appeared once. 20% to 25% of the sample is taken by the ten largest. Sequenced here: CD4+ or CD8+ T cells sorted from blood, sampled in a trial of the OX40 agonist ivuxolimab. The source of these receptors is an adult with an advanced solid tumor such as melanoma, head and neck, liver or kidney cancer.

The V and J genes are TRBV11-2 and TRBJ2-7, with D perhaps matching TRBD2 (5 bases). Looked up from germline, CDR1 is SGHAT and CDR2 is FQNNGV. The CDR3 length is 13 residues. V lost 3 bases and J lost 1, with 7 bases in between. The CDR3 region has the DNA TGTGCCAGCAGCTTCACTAGTTCCTACGAGCAGTACTTC. Translating gives CASSFTSSYEQYF. Using reference TRBV11-2 and TRBJ2-7 for the parts outside the CDR3, the full variable domain is EAGVAQSPRYKIIEKRQSVAFWCNPISGHATLYWYQQILGQGPKLLIQFQNNGVVDDSQLPKDRFSAERLKGVDSTLKIQPAKLEDSAVYLCASSFTSSYEQYFGPGTRLTVT.

This clone was picked up one time. CDR3 sequence reads: CASSEIIPGPGGTGELFF. In nucleotides, the CDR3 is TGTGCCAGCAGCGAGATAATACCGGGTCCAGGGGGCACCGGGGAGCTGTTTTTT. J is TRBJ2-2 and V is TRBV7-6; 7 bases are shared with TRBD1. Germline CDR1 is SGHVS and CDR2 is FNYEAQ. This CDR3 contains 18 residues. J lost 4 bases, V lost 5 bases, and 16 bases had no gene match.

V is TRBV19 and J is TRBJ1-2; tentatively, D is TRBD1 (6 bases). The CDR3 is 13 amino acids. Germline lookup yields CDR1 LNHDA and CDR2 SQIVND (reference sequence). V was pared by 6 bases and J by 4 bases, with 12 bases between. The CDR3 sequence: CASRQGTFYGYTF. CDR3 DNA: TGTGCCAGTAGGCAGGGGACATTCTATGGCTACACCTTC.

The J gene is TRBJ2-2, the V gene TRBV7-3; TRBD2 matches at 7 bases. Unmatched junction bases numbered 13, after V lost 3 bases and J lost 0 bases. Germline V gene sequence: CDR1 SGHTA, CDR2 FQGTGA. This CDR3 is 19 amino acids long. The CDR3 nucleotides read TGTGCCAGCAGCTTTGGGCTAGCGGCCCTACGTACGAACACCGGGGAGCTGTTTTTT. It yields the protein CASSFGLAALRTNTGELFF.

This rearrangement joins TRBV6-1 to TRBJ2-7; D call uncertain. The CDR3 is 13 amino acids. The ends were cut back, 2 bases at V and 2 bases at J, with 7 bases in the middle. CDR1 and CDR2 from the germline V gene are MNHNS and SASEGT. DNA for the CDR3: TGTGCCAGCAGTGAAACTGACACCTACGAGCAGTACTTC. Amino acid sequence: CASSETDTYEQYF.